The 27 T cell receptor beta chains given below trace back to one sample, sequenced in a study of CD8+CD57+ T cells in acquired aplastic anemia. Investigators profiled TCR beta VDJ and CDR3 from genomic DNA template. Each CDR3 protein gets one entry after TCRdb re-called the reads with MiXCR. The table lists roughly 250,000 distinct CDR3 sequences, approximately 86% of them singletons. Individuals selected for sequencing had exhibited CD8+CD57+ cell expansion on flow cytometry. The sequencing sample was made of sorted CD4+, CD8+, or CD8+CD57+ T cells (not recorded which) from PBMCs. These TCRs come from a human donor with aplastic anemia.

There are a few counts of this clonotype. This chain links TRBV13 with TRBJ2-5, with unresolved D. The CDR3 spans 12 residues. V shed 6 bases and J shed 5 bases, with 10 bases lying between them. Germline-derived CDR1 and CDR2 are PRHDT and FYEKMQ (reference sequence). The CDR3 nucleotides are TGTGCCAGCAGTGCGGCTAGGGAGACCCAGTACTTC. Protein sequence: CASSAARETQYF.

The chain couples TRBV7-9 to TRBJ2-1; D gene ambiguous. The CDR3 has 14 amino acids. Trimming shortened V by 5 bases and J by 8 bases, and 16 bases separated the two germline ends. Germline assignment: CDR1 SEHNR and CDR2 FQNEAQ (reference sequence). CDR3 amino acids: CASSALLCGDEQFF. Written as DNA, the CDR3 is TGTGCCAGCAGCGCCTTACTATGCGGAGATGAGCAGTTCTTC.

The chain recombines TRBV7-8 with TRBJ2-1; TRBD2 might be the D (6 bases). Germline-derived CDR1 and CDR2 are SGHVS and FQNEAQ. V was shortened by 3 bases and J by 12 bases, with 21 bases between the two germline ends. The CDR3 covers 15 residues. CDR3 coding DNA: TGTGCCAGCAGCTTTACTCGCGGGACCTACAATCTGCAGTTCTTC. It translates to CASSFTRGTYNLQFF.

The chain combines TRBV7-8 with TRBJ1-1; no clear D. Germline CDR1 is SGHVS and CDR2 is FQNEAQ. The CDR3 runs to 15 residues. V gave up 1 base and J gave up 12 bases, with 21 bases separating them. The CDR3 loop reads CASSLELGRDTQSFF. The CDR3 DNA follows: TGTGCCAGCAGCTTAGAGCTAGGTCGGGATACTCAGTCTTTCTTT.

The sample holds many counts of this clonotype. The CDR3: CASSLQPGGTALSYEQYV. The CDR3 DNA reads TGTGCCAGCAGCTTACAGCCAGGCGGGACAGCCCTTTCCTACGAGCAGTACGTC. The chain has TRBV7-8 and TRBJ2-7, with D perhaps matching TRBD1 (7 bases). The CDR3 is 18 amino acids. Germline CDR1 and CDR2: SGHVS and FQNEAQ. V shed 2 bases and J shed 1 base, with 21 bases lying between them.

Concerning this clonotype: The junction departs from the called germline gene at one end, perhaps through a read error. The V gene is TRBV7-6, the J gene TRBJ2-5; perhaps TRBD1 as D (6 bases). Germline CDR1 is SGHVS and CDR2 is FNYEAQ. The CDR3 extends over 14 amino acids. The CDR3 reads CASSIGNGTKETQF. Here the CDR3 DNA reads TGTGCCAGCAGCATAGGCAACGGGACAAAAGAGACCCAGTTC.

CDR3 bases: TGTGCCAGCAGCTTAGTGGCTACGGGTGGACAGTTCTTC. It yields the protein CASSLVATGGQFF. V gene TRBV5-8 combines with J gene TRBJ2-1; D remains unclear. CDR3 length: 13 residues. Germline CDR1 is SGHTS and CDR2 is YDEGEE. V was cut by 2 bases and J by 13 bases, with 16 bases left in between.

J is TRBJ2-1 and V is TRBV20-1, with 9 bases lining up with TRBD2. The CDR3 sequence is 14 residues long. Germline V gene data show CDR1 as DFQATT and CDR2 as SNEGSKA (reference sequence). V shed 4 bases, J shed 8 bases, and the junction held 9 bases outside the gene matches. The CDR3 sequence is CSATPGLATDEQFF. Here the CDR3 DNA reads TGCAGTGCTACGCCGGGACTAGCTACGGATGAGCAGTTCTTC.

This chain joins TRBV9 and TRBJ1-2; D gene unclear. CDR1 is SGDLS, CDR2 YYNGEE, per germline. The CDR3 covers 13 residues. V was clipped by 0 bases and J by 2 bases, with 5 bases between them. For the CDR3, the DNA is TGTGCCAGCAGCGTAGTCGACAACTATGGCTACACCTTC. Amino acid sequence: CASSVVDNYGYTF.

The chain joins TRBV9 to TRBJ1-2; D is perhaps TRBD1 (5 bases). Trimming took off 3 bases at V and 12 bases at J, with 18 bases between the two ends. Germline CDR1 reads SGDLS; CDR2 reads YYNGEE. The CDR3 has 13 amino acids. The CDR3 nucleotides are TGTGCCAGCAGCGCCGGGACCGCCCGAAATCACACCTTC. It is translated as CASSAGTARNHTF.

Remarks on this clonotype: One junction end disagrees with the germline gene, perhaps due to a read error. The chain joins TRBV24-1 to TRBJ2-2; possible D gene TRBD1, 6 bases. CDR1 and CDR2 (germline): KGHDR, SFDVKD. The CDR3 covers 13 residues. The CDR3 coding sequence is TGTGCCACCGTGGAAGGGGACACCGAGGAGCTGTATTTT. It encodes CATVEGDTEELYF.

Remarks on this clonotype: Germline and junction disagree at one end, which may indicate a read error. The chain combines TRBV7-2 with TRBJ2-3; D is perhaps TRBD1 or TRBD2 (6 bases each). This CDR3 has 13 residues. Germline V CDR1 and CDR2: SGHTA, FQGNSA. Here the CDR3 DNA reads TGTGCCAGCAGGGTCGGGGGCTCCGATAAGCAGTATTTT. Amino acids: CASRVGGSDKQYF.

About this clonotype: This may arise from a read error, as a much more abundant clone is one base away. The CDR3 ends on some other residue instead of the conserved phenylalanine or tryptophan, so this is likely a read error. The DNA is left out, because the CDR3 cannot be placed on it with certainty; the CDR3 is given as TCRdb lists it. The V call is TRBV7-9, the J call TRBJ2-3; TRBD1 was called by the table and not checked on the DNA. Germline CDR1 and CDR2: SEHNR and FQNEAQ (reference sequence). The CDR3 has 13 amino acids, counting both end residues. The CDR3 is CASSSVPGELHFG.

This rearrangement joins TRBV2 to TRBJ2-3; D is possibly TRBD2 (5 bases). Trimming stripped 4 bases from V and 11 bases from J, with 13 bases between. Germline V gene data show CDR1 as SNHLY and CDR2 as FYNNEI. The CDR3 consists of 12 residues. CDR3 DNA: TGTGCCAGCAGTGTAGCGTATAATAAGCAGTATTTT. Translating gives CASSVAYNKQYF.

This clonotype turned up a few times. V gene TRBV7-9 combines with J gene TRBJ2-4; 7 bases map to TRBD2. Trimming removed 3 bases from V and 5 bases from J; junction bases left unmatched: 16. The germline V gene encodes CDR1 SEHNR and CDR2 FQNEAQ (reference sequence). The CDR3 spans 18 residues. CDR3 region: CASSFQSNGGSDENIQYF. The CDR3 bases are TGTGCCAGCAGCTTTCAAAGCAACGGGGGGTCCGATGAAAACATTCAGTACTTC.

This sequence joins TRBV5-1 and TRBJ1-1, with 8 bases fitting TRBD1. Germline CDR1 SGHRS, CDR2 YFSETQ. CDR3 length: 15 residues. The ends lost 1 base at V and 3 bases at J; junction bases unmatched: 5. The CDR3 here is CASSLQGALDTEAFF. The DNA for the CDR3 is TGCGCCAGCAGCTTGCAGGGGGCGCTGGACACTGAAGCTTTCTTT.

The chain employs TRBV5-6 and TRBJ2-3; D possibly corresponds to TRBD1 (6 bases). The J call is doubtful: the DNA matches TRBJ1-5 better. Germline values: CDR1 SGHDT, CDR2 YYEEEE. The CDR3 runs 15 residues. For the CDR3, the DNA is TGTGCCAGCAGCGTAGGGGGGCAGGGCTATAATTCACAGCATTTT. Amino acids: CASSVGGQGYNSQHF.

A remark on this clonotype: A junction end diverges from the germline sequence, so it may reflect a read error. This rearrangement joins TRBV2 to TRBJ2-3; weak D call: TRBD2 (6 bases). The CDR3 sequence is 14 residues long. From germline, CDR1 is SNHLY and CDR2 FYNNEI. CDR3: CATSYPGGATMKDF. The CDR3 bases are TGTGCCACCAGTTATCCGGGCGGGGCTACAATGAAGGATTTT.

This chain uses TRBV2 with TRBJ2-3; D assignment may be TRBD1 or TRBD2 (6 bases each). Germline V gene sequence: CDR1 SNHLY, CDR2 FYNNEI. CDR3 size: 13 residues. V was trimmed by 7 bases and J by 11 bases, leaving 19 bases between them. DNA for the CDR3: TGTGCCAGCATTGAGGGGGGTACCCATGAGCAGTATTTT. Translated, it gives CASIEGGTHEQYF. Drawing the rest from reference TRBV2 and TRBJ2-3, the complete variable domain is EPEVTQTPSHQVTQMGQEVILRCVPISNHLYFYWYRQILGQKVEFLVSFYNNEISEKSEIFDDQFSVERPDGSNFTLKIRSTKLEDSAMYFCASIEGGTHEQYFGPGTRLTVL.

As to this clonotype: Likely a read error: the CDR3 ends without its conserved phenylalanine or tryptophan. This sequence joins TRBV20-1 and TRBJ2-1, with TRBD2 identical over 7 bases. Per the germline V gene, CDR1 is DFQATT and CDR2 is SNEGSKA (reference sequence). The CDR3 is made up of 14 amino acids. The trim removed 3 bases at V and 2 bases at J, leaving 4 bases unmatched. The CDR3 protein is CSARAGTTYNEQFS. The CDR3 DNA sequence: TGCAGTGCTAGGGCAGGGACTACCTACAATGAGCAGTTCTCC.

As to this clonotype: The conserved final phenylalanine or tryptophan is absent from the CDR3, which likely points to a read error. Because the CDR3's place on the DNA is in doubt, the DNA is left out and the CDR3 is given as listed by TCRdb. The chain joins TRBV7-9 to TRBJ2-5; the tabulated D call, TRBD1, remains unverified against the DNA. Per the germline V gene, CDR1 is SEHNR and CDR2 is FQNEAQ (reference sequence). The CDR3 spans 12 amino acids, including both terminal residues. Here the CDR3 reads CAGQGARERENY.

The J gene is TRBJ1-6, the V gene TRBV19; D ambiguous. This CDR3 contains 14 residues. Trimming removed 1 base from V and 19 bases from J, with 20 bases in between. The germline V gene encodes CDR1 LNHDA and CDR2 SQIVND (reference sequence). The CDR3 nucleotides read TGTGCCAGTAGTATAGCTAGCGTGGCCTACCATGTGCACTTT. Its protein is CASSIASVAYHVHF.

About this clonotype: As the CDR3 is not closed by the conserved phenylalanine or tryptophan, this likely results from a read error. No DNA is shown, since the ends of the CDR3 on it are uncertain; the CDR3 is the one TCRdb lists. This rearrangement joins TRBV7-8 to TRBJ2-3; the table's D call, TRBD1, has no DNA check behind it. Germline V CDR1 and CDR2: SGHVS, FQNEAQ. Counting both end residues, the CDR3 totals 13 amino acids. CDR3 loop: CASSVAGGPETHY.

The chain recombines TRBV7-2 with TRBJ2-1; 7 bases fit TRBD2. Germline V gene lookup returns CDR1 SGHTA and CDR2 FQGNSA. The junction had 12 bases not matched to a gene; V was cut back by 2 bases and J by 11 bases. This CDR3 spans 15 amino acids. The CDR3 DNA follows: TGTGCCAGCAGCTTACCTGGCGGGGGAGATAAGCAGCAGTTCTTC. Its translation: CASSLPGGGDKQQFF. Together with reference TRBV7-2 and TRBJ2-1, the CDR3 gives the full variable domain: GAGVSQSPSNKVTEKGKDVELRCDPISGHTALYWYRQSLGQGLEFLIYFQGNSAPDKSGLPSDRFSAERTGGSVSTLTIQRTQQEDSAVYLCASSLPGGGDKQQFFGPGTRLTVL.

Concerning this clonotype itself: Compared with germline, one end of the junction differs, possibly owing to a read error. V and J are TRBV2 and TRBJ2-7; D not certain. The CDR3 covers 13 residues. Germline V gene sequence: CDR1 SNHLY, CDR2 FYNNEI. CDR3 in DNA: TGTGCCAGCAGTACCTTCGACTCCAGCGAGGAGTACTTC. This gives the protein CASSTFDSSEEYF.

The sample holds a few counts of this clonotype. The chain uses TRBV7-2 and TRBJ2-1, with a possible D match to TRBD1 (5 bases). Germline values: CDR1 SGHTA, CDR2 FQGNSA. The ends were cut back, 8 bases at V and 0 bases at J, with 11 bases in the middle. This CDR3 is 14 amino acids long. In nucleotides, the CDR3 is TGTGCCAGCGTCCGCGACAGCTCCTACAATGAGCAGTTCTTC. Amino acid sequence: CASVRDSSYNEQFF.

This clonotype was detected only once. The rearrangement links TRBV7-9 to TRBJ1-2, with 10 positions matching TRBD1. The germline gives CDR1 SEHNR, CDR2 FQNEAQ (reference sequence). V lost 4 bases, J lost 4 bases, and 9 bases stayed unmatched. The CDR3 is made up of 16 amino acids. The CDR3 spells CASSSGDRGLAYGYTF. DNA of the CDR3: TGTGCCAGCAGCTCAGGGGACAGGGGCTTGGCCTATGGCTACACCTTC.